These 23 T cell receptor beta chains were sequenced from one sample in a study of T cell repertoires in cytomegalovirus infection. TCRdb passed the reads through MiXCR, listing each CDR3 protein once. This sample carries approximately 990,000 distinct CDR3 sequences, around 30% of them seen once, and the ten largest clones take about an eighth. Their specific antigens are unknown. The material sequenced was cultured CD8+ T cells from PBMCs, taken from culture after CMV antigen stimulation. The receptor set was obtained from a human donor in good health (CMV status not recorded). Some clones in this sample may be carry-over from other donors' samples.

The V call is TRBV4-2, the J call TRBJ2-7; the match to TRBD1 covers 8 bases. Germline lookup yields CDR1 LGHNA and CDR2 YNFKEQ. Losses at the gene ends were 4 bases for V and 2 bases for J; bases not matched to a gene: 7. The CDR3 runs to 15 residues. The CDR3 coding sequence is TGTGCCAGCAGCCCTGGGACAGGAAGCCCCTACGAGCAGTACTTC. This encodes CASSPGTGSPYEQYF.

V usage is TRBV7-6 and J usage is TRBJ2-1; D remains ambiguous. Germline values: CDR1 SGHVS, CDR2 FNYEAQ. The CDR3 has 13 amino acids. V was pared by 2 bases and J by 8 bases, with 10 bases between. CDR3 loop: CASSLQVRDEQFF. CDR3 DNA sequence: TGTGCCAGCAGCTTACAGGTTAGGGATGAGCAGTTCTTC.

As to this clonotype: Because the CDR3's place on the DNA is in doubt, the DNA is left out and the CDR3 is given as listed by TCRdb. This chain links TRBV4-3 with TRBJ1-6; the D call of TRBD1 is as the table states it, not checked on the DNA. Germline assignment: CDR1 LGHNA and CDR2 YSLEER. The CDR3 contains 14 residues when both ends are counted. The CDR3 sequence: CASSQDTFGAGIHF.

This clonotype has a handful of counts. This chain uses TRBV4-1 with TRBJ1-2; 10 bases match TRBD1. CDR1 MGHRA and CDR2 YSYEKL come from the germline V gene. The CDR3 consists of 16 residues. Losses at the gene ends were 4 bases for V and 0 bases for J; bases not matched to a gene: 5. This CDR3 reads CASSRPGQGSNYGYTF. CDR3 DNA: TGCGCCAGCAGCCGACCGGGACAGGGGTCTAACTATGGCTACACCTTC.

The chain recombines TRBV20-1 with TRBJ2-1; TRBD2 matches 7 bases. The germline gives CDR1 DFQATT, CDR2 SNEGSKA (reference sequence). V gave up 1 base and J gave up 4 bases; unmatched junction bases: 4. The length of the CDR3 is 14 residues. This CDR3 reads CSARVRGSYNEQFF. CDR3 in DNA: TGCAGTGCTAGAGTGCGGGGGAGTTACAATGAGCAGTTCTTC.

This clonotype was seen a few times. J is TRBJ2-3 and V is TRBV5-4; D may be TRBD2 (5 bases). This CDR3 contains 17 residues. The germline gives CDR1 SGHNT, CDR2 YYREEE (reference sequence). V was shortened by 2 bases and J by 6 bases, with 22 bases between the two germline ends. The CDR3 here is CASSFSPLARSSDTQYF. The CDR3 DNA reads TGTGCCAGCAGCTTTTCCCCCTTAGCGAGATCGTCGGATACGCAGTATTTT.

This clonotype was counted ten times or more. This chain links TRBV7-8 with TRBJ1-5; tentatively, D is TRBD1 (5 bases). Germline V lookup: CDR1 SGHVS, CDR2 FQNEAQ. The CDR3 runs 15 residues. Trimming pared 3 bases from V and 0 bases from J, leaving 9 bases between. The DNA for the CDR3 is TGTGCCAGCAGCTTGGGGGAGGCTAGCAATCAGCCCCAGCATTTT. Translated: CASSLGEASNQPQHF.

The chain recombines TRBV2 with TRBJ2-5; 15 bases map to TRBD2. The CDR3 spans 16 residues. The V gene end was trimmed by 10 bases and the J gene end by 5 bases; junction bases not matched to a gene: 11. Germline CDR1 reads SNHLY; CDR2 reads FYNNEI. The CDR3 here is CATIRTSGGARETQYF. CDR3 coding DNA: TGTGCCACGATCCGGACTAGCGGGGGGGCAAGGGAGACCCAGTACTTC. Filled out from reference TRBV2 and TRBJ2-5, the complete variable domain reads EPEVTQTPSHQVTQMGQEVILRCVPISNHLYFYWYRQILGQKVEFLVSFYNNEISEKSEIFDDQFSVERPDGSNFTLKIRSTKLEDSAMYFCATIRTSGGARETQYFGPGTRLLVL.

This chain joins TRBV7-2 and TRBJ2-3; unclear D gene. The CDR3 length is 15 residues. Germline V gene sequence: CDR1 SGHTA, CDR2 FQGNSA. V shed 5 bases and J shed 0 bases, with 12 bases lying between them. The CDR3: CASSLERASTDTQYF. The CDR3 DNA is TGTGCCAGCAGCCTCGAGCGTGCTAGCACAGATACGCAGTATTTT.

This chain joins TRBV10-3 and TRBJ2-1; 8 bases match TRBD1. CDR3 length: 13 amino acids. J gave up 4 bases and V 10 bases, and 6 bases lay outside the gene matches. Germline lookup yields CDR1 ENHRY and CDR2 SYGVKD. This chain's CDR3 is CATQGATYNEQFF. CDR3 nucleotides: TGTGCCACCCAGGGGGCCACTTACAATGAGCAGTTCTTC.

At least ten counts were recorded for this clonotype. This chain joins TRBV4-1 and TRBJ1-6, with TRBD1 identical over 8 bases. The CDR3 has 14 residues. V lost 3 bases to trimming and J lost 8 bases; unmatched junction nucleotides: 3. The V gene's germline CDR1 is MGHRA and CDR2 YSYEKL. The CDR3 DNA sequence: TGCGCCAGCAGCCAGGACAGGGATTATTCACCCCTCCACTTT. Encoded protein: CASSQDRDYSPLHF.

The genes are TRBV27 and TRBJ2-3; D is unresolved. The CDR3 spans 14 residues. V shed 10 bases and J shed 2 bases, with 16 bases lying between them. Germline values: CDR1 MNHEY, CDR2 SMNVEV (reference sequence). The CDR3 spells CATGMARHTDTQYF. As DNA, the CDR3 is TGTGCCACCGGCATGGCTCGCCACACAGATACGCAGTATTTT.

This clonotype came up a few times. The genes are TRBV4-1 and TRBJ2-1; no reliable D call. This CDR3 has 16 amino acids. Germline CDR1 reads MGHRA; CDR2 reads YSYEKL. Trimming removed 1 base from V and 0 bases from J, with 10 bases in between. This chain's CDR3 is CASSQGAVSSYNEQFF. DNA of the CDR3: TGCGCCAGCAGCCAAGGGGCCGTGAGCTCCTACAATGAGCAGTTCTTC.

This clonotype showed up many times. The chain joins TRBV4-3 to TRBJ1-5; D uncertain. Trimming cost V 0 bases and J 3 bases, with 9 bases left between them. The CDR3 runs to 15 residues. In germline, CDR1 is LGHNA, CDR2 YSLEER. The CDR3 sequence is CASSQDISDNQPQHF. As DNA, the CDR3 is TGCGCCAGCAGCCAAGATATCTCAGACAATCAGCCCCAGCATTTT.

This clonotype came up a few times. The chain has TRBV4-1 and TRBJ1-5, with D uncertain. CDR1 and CDR2 (germline): MGHRA, YSYEKL. Trimming left V 0 bases short and J 0 bases short, with 9 bases between. This CDR3 has 16 amino acids. The CDR3, as DNA: TGCGCCAGCAGCCAAGACGGAACGGCTAGCAATCAGCCCCAGCATTTT. Translating gives CASSQDGTASNQPQHF.

V and J are TRBV4-1 and TRBJ1-2; maybe TRBD1 (5 bases). Germline V lookup: CDR1 MGHRA, CDR2 YSYEKL. The length of the CDR3 is 14 residues. V was pared by 0 bases and J by 4 bases, with 9 bases between. Here the CDR3 reads CASSQDLRGYGYTF. The CDR3 DNA is TGCGCCAGCAGCCAAGATCTGAGGGGCTATGGCTACACCTTC.

This clonotype was recorded at least ten times. V is TRBV7-2 and J is TRBJ2-1; 8 bases map to TRBD1. Unmatched junction bases numbered 8, after V lost 5 bases and J lost 5 bases. The CDR3 has 15 amino acids. Per the germline V gene, CDR1 is SGHTA and CDR2 is FQGNSA. The CDR3 is CASSPPRTGNNEQFF. In DNA form, the CDR3 reads TGTGCCAGCAGCCCCCCCCGGACAGGGAACAATGAGCAGTTCTTC. The complete variable domain, with remaining parts taken from reference TRBV7-2 and TRBJ2-1, reads GAGVSQSPSNKVTEKGKDVELRCDPISGHTALYWYRQSLGQGLEFLIYFQGNSAPDKSGLPSDRFSAERTGGSVSTLTIQRTQQEDSAVYLCASSPPRTGNNEQFFGPGTRLTVL.

The chain combines TRBV7-4 with TRBJ2-1; TRBD2 agrees at 8 bases. V was clipped by 3 bases and J by 9 bases; unmatched bases: 7. Germline lookup yields CDR1 SGHVT and CDR2 SQSDAQ. CDR3 length: 14 residues. The CDR3 spells CASSLPGGHSEQFF. In DNA form, the CDR3 reads TGTGCCAGCAGCTTGCCGGGGGGGCATAGTGAGCAGTTCTTC.

This clonotype was observed a handful of times. Here the CDR3 DNA reads TGTGCCAGCAGCGTAGCCAGGGGGCAGGGCTACACCTTC. Amino acid sequence: CASSVARGQGYTF. The V and J genes are TRBV9 and TRBJ1-2; TRBD1 matches at 8 bases. The CDR3 is 13 amino acids. The junction had 3 bases not matched to a gene; V was cut back by 0 bases and J by 8 bases. Per germline, CDR1 SGDLS and CDR2 YYNGEE.

This clonotype was observed a handful of times. The chain carries TRBV20-1 and TRBJ2-2; TRBD2 matches 13 bases. CDR1 and CDR2 (germline): DFQATT, SNEGSKA (reference sequence). With 0 bases clipped from V and 5 bases from J, the junction kept 6 bases outside the gene matches. This CDR3 is 17 amino acids long. The CDR3 sequence is CSARDTSGGAVTGELFF. CDR3 nucleotides: TGCAGTGCTAGAGACACTAGCGGGGGGGCAGTTACCGGGGAGCTGTTTTTT.

In regard to this clonotype: Because it lacks the conserved phenylalanine or tryptophan at the end, this CDR3 is likely a read error. The J gene is TRBJ1-1, the V gene TRBV6-6; TRBD1 aligns across 7 bases. With V trimmed by 5 bases and J by 6 bases, 12 bases remained unmatched. The CDR3 loop spans 15 amino acids. Germline-derived CDR1 and CDR2 are MNHNY and SVGAGI (reference sequence). CDR3: CASSPDPGGKAEAFL. The CDR3 DNA follows: TGTGCCAGCAGTCCAGATCCAGGGGGGAAAGCTGAAGCTTTCCTT.

This rearrangement joins TRBV19 to TRBJ2-1; weak D call: TRBD1 (6 bases). Trimming stripped 3 bases from V and 2 bases from J, with 11 bases between. Germline CDR1 LNHDA, CDR2 SQIVND (reference sequence). The CDR3 extends over 15 amino acids. The CDR3 DNA is TGTGCCAGTAGTATCCTCCGGGACACCTACAATGAGCAGTTCTTC. Amino acids: CASSILRDTYNEQFF.

Concerning this clonotype itself: This may be a read error, as it is one base from a much larger clone. The genes are TRBV6-6 and TRBJ2-1, with a weak D call TRBD1 (6 bases). Looked up from germline, CDR1 is MNHNY and CDR2 is SVGAGI (reference sequence). The CDR3 sequence is 12 residues long. This chain's CDR3 is CTSSGGGNEQFF. CDR3 coding DNA: TGTACCAGCAGTGGGGGCGGCAATGAGCAGTTCTTC.